This T cell receptor beta chain was found in a study of T cells in tumors and immune-related adverse events. The ends lost 1 base at V and 2 bases at J; junction bases unmatched: 3. The CDR3 length is 17 residues. The germline V gene has CDR1 LNHDA and CDR2 SQIVND (reference sequence). Sequencing was performed with immunoSEQ multiplex PCR; in TCRdb, only in-frame clones are kept and a portion is missing. This sample has about 22,000 clones, with 75% to 95% found just once. This TCR derives from a female donor with metastatic renal cell carcinoma. The chain couples TRBV19 to TRBJ2-3; 13 bases are a match to TRBD2. Sequencing was performed on lymph node tissue, taken from a patient treated with anti-PD-1 therapy. The CDR3 loop is CASSIGGLAGNTDTQYF. In DNA, the CDR3 is TGTGCCAGTAGTATAGGGGGACTAGCGGGAAACACAGATACGCAGTATTTT.